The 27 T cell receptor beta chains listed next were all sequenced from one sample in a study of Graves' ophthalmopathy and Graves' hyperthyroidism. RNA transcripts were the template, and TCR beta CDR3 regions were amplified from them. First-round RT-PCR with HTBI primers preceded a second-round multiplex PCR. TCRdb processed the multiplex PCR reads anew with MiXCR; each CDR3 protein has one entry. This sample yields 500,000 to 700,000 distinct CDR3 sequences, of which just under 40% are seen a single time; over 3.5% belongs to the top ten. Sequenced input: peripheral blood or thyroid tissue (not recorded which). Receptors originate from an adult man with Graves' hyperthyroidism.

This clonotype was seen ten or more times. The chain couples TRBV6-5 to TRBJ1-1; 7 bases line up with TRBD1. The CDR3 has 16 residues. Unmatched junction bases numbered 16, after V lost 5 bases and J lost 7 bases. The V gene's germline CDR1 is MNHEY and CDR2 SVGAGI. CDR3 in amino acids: CASSHRTGERFNEAFF. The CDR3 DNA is TGTGCCAGCAGTCATAGAACAGGGGAAAGGTTTAATGAAGCTTTCTTT.

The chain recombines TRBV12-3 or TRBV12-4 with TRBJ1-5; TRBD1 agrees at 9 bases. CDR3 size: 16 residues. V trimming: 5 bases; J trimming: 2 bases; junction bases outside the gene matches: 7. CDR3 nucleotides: TGTGCCAGCAGTGACACAGGGGGCAGGGGCAATCAGCCCCAGCATTTT. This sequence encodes CASSDTGGRGNQPQHF.

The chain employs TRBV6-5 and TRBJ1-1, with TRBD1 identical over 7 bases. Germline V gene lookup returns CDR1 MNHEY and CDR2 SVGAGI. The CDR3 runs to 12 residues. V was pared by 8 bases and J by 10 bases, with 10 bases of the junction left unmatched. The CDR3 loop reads CASFWPGGGAFF. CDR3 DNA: TGTGCCAGCTTTTGGCCAGGGGGTGGAGCTTTCTTT.

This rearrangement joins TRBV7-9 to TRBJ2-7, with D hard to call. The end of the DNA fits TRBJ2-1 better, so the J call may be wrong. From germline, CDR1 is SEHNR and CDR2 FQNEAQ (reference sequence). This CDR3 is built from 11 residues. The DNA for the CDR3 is TGTGCCAGCAGCTTAGCGCCTGAGCAGTTCTTC. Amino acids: CASSLAPEQFF.

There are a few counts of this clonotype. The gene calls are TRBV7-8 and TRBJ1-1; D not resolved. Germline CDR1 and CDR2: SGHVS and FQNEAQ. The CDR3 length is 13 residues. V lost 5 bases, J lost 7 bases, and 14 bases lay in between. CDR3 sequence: CASSTVGSNEAFF. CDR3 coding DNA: TGTGCCAGCAGCACCGTCGGGTCCAATGAAGCTTTCTTT.

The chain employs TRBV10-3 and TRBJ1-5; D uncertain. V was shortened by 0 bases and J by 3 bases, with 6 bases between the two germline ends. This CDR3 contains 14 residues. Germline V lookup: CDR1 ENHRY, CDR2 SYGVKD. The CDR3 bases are TGTGCCATCAGTGAGTCTGAAACCAATCAGCCCCAGCATTTT. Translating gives CAISESETNQPQHF.

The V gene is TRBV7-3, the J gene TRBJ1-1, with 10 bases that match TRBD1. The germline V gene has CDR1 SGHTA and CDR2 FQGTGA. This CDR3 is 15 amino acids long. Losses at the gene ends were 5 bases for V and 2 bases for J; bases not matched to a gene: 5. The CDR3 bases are TGTGCCAGCAGCCTCCGGGACAGGGGCAACACTGAAGCTTTCTTT. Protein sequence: CASSLRDRGNTEAFF.

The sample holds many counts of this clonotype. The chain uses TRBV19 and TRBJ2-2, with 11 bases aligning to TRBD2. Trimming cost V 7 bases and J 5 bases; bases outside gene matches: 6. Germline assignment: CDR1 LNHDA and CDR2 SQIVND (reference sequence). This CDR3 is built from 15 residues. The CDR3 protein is CASTSGLAATGELFF. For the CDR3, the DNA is TGTGCCAGTACCTCGGGACTAGCGGCTACCGGGGAGCTGTTTTTT.

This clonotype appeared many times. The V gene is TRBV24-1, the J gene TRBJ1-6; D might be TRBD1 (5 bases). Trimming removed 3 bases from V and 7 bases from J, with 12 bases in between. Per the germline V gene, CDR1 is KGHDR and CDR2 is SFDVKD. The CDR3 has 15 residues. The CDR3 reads CATSDHDRSNSPLHF. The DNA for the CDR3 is TGTGCCACCAGTGATCACGACAGATCCAATTCACCCCTCCACTTT.

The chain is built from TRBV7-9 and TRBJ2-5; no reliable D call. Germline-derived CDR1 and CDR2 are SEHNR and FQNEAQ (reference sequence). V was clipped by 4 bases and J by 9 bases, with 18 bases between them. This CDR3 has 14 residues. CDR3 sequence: CASSSSSDNQPQYF. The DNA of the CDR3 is TGTGCCAGCAGCTCAAGTTCTGACAATCAGCCCCAGTACTTC.

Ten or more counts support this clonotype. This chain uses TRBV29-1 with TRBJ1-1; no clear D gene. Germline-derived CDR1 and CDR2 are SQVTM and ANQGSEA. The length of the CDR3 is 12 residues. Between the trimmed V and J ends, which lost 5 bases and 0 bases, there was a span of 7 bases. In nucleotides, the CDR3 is TGCAGCGTTTGGACTGTGAACACTGAAGCTTTCTTT. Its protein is CSVWTVNTEAFF. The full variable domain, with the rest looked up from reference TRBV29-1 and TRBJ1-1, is SAVISQKPSRDICQRGTSLTIQCQVDSQVTMMFWYRQQPGQSLTLIATANQGSEATYESGFVIDKFPISRPNLTFSTLTVSNMSPEDSSIYLCSVWTVNTEAFFGQGTRLTVV.

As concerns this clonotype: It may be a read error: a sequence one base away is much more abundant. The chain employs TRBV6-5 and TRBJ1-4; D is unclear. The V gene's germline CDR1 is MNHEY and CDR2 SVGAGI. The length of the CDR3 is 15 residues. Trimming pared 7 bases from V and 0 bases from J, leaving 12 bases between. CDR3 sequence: CASMFPVATNEKLFF. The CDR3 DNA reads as TGTGCCAGCATGTTTCCAGTAGCAACTAATGAAAAACTGTTTTTT.

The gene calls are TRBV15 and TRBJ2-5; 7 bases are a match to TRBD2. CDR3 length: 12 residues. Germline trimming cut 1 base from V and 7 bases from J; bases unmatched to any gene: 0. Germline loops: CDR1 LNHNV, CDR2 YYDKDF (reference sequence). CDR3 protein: CATSRGGGTQYF. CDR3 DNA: TGTGCCACCAGCAGAGGCGGGGGGACCCAGTACTTC. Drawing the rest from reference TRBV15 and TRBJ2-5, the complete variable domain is DAMVIQNPRYQVTQFGKPVTLSCSQTLNHNVMYWYQQKSSQAPKLLFHYYDKDFNNEADTPDNFQSRRPNTSFCFLDIRSPGLGDTAMYLCATSRGGGTQYFGPGTRLLVL.

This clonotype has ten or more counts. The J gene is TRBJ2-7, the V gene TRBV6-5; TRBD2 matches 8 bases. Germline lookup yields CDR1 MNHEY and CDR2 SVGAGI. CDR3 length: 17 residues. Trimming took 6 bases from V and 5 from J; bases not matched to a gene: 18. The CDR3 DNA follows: TGTGCCAGCAGAACGAGGGCAGGGGTCGCGGGAGGCGACGAGCAGTACTTC. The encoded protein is CASRTRAGVAGGDEQYF.

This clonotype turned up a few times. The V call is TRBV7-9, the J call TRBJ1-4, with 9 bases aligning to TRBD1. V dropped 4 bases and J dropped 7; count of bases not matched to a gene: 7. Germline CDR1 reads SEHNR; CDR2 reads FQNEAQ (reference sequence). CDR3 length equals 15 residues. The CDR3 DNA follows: TGTGCCAGCAGCTCCGGACAGGGGAAGACTGAAAAACTGTTTTTT. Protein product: CASSSGQGKTEKLFF.

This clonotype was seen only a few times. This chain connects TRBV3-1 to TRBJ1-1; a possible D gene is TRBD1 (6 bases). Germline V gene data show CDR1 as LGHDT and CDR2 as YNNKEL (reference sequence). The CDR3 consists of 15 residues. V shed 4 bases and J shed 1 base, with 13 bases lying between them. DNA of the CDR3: TGTGCCAGCAGCCCATGGGGGACACCGAACACTGAAGCTTTCTTT. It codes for CASSPWGTPNTEAFF.

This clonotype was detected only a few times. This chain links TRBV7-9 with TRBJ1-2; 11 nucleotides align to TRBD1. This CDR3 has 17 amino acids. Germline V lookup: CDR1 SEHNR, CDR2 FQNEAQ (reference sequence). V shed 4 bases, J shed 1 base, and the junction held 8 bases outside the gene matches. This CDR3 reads CASSSGTGGLFNYGYTF. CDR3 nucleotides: TGTGCCAGCAGCTCTGGGACAGGGGGACTTTTTAACTATGGCTACACCTTC.

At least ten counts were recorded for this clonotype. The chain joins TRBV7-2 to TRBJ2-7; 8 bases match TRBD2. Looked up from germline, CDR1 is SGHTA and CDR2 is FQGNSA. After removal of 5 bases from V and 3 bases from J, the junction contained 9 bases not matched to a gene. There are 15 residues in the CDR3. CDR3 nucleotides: TGTGCCAGCAGCGCAGAACCGGGACTAGGCTACGAGCAGTACTTC. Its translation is CASSAEPGLGYEQYF. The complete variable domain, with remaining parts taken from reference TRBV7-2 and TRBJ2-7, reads GAGVSQSPSNKVTEKGKDVELRCDPISGHTALYWYRQSLGQGLEFLIYFQGNSAPDKSGLPSDRFSAERTGGSVSTLTIQRTQQEDSAVYLCASSAEPGLGYEQYFGPGTRLTVT.

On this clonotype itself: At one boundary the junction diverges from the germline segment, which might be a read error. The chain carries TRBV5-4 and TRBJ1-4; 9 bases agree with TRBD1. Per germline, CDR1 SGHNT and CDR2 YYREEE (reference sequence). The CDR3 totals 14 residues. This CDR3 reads CASSADRGNEKLVF. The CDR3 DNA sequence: TGTGCCAGCAGCGCGGACAGGGGTAATGAAAAACTGGTTTTT. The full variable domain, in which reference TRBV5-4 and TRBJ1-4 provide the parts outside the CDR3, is ETGVTQSPTHLIKTRGQQVTLRCSSQSGHNTVSWYQQALGQGPQFIFQYYREEENGRGNFPPRFSGLQFPNYSSELNVNALELDDSALYLCASSADRGNEKLVFGSGTQLSVL.

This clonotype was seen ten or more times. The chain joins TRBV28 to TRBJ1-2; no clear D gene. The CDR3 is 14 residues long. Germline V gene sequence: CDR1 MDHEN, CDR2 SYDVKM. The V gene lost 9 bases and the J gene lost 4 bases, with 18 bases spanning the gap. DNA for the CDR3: TGTGCCAGTTCGTCGAACAGTGATAGCTATGGCTACACCTTC. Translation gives CASSSNSDSYGYTF.

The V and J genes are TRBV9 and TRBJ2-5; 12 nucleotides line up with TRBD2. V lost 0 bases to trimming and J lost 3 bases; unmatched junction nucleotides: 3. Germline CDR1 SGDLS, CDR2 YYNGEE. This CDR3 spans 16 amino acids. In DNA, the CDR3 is TGTGCCAGCAGCGTAGAGGGACTAGCGGGCGAAGAGACCCAGTACTTC. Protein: CASSVEGLAGEETQYF.

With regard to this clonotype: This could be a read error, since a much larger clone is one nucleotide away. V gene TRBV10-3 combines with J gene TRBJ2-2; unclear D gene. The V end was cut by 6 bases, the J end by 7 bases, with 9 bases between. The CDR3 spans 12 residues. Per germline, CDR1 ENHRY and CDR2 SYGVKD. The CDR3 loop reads CAISLGNGELFF. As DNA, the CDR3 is TGTGCCATCAGCTTAGGGAACGGGGAGCTGTTTTTT.

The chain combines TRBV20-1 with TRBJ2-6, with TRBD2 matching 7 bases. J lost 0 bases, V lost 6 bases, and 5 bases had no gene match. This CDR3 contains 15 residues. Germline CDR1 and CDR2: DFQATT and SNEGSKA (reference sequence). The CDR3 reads CSAVAGLSGANVLTF. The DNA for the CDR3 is TGCAGTGCCGTAGCGGGCCTCTCTGGGGCCAACGTCCTGACTTTC.

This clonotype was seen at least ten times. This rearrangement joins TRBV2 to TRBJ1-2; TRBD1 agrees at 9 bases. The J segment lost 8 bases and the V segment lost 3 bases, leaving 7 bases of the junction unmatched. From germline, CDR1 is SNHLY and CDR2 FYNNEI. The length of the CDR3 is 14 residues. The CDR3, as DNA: TGTGCCAGCAGTGATGGGGGACAGGGTACCGGCTACACCTTC. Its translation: CASSDGGQGTGYTF.

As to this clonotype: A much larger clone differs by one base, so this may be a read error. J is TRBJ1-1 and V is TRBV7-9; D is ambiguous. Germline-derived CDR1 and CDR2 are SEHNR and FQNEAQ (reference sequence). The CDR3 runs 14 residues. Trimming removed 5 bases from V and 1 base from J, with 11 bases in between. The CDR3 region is CASSPREPNTEAFF. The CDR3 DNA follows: TGTGCCAGCAGCCCCCGGGAGCCGAACACTGAAGCTTTCTTT.

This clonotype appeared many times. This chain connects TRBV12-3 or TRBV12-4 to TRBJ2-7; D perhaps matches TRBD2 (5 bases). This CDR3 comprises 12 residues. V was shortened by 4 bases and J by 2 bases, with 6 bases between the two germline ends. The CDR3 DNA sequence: TGTGCCAGCAGTTGGCGGGCCTACGAGCAGTACTTC. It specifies CASSWRAYEQYF.

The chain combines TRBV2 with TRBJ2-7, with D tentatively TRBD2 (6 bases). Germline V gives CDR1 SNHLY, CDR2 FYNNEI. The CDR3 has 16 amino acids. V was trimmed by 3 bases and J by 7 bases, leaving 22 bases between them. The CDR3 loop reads CASSDDGGTRVGEQYF. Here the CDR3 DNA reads TGTGCCAGCAGTGACGACGGCGGGACCCGGGTGGGAGAGCAGTACTTC. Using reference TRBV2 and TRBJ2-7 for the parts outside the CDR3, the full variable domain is EPEVTQTPSHQVTQMGQEVILRCVPISNHLYFYWYRQILGQKVEFLVSFYNNEISEKSEIFDDQFSVERPDGSNFTLKIRSTKLEDSAMYFCASSDDGGTRVGEQYFGPGTRLTVT.